The entry below describes one T cell receptor (beta chain). Its antigen is unknown. Sequencing used immunoSEQ multiplex PCR; TCRdb keeps in-frame clones, though not all of them. The sample lists around 370,000 clones; roughly 94% were seen once. These data originate in a study of Ad26.COV2.S vaccination and SARS-CoV-2 variants. Germline lookup yields CDR1 SGHRS and CDR2 YFSETQ. The V end was cut by 5 bases, the J end by 9 bases, with 21 bases between. The CDR3 contains 14 residues. Findings and caveats of the study: Reported findings describe substantial breadth in spike-specific CD8+ and CD4+ T cell responses following vaccination. TCR breadth and depth estimates may have understated total T cell responses. Higher spike-specific TCR breadth was found in vaccine recipients than in placebo recipients. People who got the vaccine or the placebo had similar non-spike TCR breadth.

This sequence was found in a human donor who had recovered from COVID-19. Sequenced material: peripheral blood, taken after recovery from COVID-19. This chain links TRBV5-1 with TRBJ2-7, with D tentatively TRBD1 (6 bases). As DNA, the CDR3 is TGCGCCAGCAGGCCGGTTGGGGGCGGCCTTCGGCAGTACTTC. Protein: CASRPVGGGLRQYF.